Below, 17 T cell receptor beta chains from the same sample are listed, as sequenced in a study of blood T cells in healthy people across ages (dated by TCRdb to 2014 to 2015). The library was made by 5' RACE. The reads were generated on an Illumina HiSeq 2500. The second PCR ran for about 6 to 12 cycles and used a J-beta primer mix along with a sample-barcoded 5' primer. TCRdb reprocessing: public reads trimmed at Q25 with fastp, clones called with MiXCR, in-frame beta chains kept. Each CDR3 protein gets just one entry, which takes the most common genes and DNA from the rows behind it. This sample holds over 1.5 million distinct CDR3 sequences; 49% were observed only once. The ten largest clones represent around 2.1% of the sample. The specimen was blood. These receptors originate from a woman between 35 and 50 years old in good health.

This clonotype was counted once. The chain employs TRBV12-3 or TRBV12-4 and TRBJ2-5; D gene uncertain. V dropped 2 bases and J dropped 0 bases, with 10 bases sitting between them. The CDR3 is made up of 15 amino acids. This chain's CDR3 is CASSLRAGYQETQYF. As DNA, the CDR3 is TGTGCCAGCAGTTTACGCGCCGGTTACCAAGAGACCCAGTACTTC.

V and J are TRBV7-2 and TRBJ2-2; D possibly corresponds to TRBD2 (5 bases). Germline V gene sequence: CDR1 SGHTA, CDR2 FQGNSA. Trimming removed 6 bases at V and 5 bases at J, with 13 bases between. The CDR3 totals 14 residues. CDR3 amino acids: CASSTAPGTGELFF. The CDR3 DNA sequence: TGTGCCAGCAGTACCGCTCCGGGGACCGGGGAGCTGTTTTTT.

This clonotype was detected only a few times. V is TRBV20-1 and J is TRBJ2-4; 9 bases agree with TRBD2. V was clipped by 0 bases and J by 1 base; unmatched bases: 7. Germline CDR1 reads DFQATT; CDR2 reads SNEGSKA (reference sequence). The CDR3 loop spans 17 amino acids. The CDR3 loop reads CSARDPKRGEAKNIQYF. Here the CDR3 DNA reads TGCAGTGCTAGAGATCCCAAGCGGGGGGAGGCCAAAAACATTCAGTACTTC.

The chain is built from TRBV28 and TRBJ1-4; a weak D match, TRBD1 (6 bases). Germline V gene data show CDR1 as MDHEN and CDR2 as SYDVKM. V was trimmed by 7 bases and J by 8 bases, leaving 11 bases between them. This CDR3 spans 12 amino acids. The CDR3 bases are TGTGCCAGCACGGGTCAGGGGGAAAAACTGTTTTTT. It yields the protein CASTGQGEKLFF.

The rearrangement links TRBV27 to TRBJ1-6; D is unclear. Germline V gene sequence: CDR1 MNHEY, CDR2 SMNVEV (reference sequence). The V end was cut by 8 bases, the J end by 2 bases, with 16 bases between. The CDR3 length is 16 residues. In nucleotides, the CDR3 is TGTGCCAGCGGTTCCTCGAGTCGTACCTATAATTCACCCCTCCACTTT. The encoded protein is CASGSSSRTYNSPLHF.

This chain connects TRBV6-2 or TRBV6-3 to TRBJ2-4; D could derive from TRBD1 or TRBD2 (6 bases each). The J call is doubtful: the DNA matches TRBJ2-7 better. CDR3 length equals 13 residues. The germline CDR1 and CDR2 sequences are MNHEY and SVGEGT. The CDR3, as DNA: TGTGCCAGCAGTTACTATGAGGGGGGCGAGCAGTACTTC. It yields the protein CASSYYEGGEQYF.

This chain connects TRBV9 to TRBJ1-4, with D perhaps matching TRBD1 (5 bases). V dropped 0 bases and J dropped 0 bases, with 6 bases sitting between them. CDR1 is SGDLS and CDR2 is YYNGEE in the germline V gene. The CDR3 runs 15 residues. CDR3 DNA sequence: TGTGCCAGCAGCGTAGGACAGACAACTAATGAAAAACTGTTTTTT. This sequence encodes CASSVGQTTNEKLFF.

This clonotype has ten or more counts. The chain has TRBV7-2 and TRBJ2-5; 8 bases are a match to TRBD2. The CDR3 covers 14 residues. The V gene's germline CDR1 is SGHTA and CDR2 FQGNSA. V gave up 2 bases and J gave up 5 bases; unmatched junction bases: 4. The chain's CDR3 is CASSLRRGGETQYF. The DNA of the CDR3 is TGTGCCAGCAGCTTACGTCGGGGGGGGGAGACCCAGTACTTC.

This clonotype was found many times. CDR3 amino acids: CASSTGQGPPYNEQFF. CDR3 nucleotide sequence: TGTGCCAGCAGTACGGGACAGGGCCCACCCTACAATGAGCAGTTCTTC. V is TRBV6-5 and J is TRBJ2-1; 9 bases are shared with TRBD1. The junction had 7 bases not matched to a gene; V was cut back by 5 bases and J by 2 bases. The CDR3 totals 16 residues. From germline, CDR1 is MNHEY and CDR2 SVGAGI.

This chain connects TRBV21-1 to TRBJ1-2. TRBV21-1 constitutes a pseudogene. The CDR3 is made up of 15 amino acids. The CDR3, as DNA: TGTGCCAGCAGCAAAGTTGTGGGCCCAACCTATGGCTACACCTTC. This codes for CASSKVVGPTYGYTF.

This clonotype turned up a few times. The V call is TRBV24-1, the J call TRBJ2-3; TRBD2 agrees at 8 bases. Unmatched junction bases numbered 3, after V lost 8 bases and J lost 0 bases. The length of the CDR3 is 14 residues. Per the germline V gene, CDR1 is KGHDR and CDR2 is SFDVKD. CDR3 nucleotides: TGTGCCACCACCCAGCGGGGGAGCACAGATACGCAGTATTTT. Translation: CATTQRGSTDTQYF.

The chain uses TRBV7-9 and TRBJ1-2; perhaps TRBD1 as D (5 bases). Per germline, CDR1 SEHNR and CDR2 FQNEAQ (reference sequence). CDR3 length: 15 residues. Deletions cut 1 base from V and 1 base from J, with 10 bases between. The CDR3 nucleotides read TGTGCCAGCAGCTTAGAGGGGACGGATAACTATGGCTACACCTTC. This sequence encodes CASSLEGTDNYGYTF.

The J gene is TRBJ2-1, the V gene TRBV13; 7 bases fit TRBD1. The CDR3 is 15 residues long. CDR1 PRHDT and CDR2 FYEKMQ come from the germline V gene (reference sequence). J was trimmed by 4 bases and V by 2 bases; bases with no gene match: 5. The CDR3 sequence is CASSLPGQQYNEQFF. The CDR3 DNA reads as TGTGCCAGCAGCTTACCGGGACAGCAATACAATGAGCAGTTCTTC.

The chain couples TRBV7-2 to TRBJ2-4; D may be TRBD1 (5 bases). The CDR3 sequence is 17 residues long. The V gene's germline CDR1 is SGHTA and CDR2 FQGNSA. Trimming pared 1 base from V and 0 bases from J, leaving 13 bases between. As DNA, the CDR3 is TGTGCCAGCAGCTTAGAGGGGCCAGGGTTAGCCAAAAACATTCAGTACTTC. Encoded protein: CASSLEGPGLAKNIQYF.

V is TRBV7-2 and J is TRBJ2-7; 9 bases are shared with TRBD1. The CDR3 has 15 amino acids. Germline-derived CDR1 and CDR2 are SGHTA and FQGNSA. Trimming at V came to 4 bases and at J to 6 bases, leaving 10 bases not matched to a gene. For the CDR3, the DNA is TGTGCCAGCAGCTCTTCTAGGGACAGGGCCCGCGAGCAGTACTTC. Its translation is CASSSSRDRAREQYF.

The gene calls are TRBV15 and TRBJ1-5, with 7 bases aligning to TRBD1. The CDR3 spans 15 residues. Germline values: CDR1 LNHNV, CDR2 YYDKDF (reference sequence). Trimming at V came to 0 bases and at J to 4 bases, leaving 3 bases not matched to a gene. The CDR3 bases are TGTGCCACCAGCAGAGATGGGACAGATAATCAGCCCCAGCATTTT. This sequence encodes CATSRDGTDNQPQHF.

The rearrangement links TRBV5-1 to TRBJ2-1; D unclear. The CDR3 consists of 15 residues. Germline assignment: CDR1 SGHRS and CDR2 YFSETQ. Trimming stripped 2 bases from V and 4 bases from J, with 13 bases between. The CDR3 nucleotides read TGCGCCAGCAGCTTAATGGGCCTCGATTACAATGAGCAGTTCTTC. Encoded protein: CASSLMGLDYNEQFF.